The present T cell receptor (beta chain) was sequenced within a study of blood T cell repertoires in COVID-19. Study as a whole: Sources were T cells, B-cell-depleted T cells, or PBMCs; the material itself was cDNA or gDNA.

In the study's own analysis: Amplification from reference gene primers served as the basis for estimated nucleated cell counts. Clones were read by immunoSEQ multiplex PCR, and TCRdb kept only the in-frame ones, dropping some. Clone size and the V and J calls come from that table; the DNA yielded D and trimming. The table records about 170,000 clones, over 70% of them present only once. The CDR3 length is 18 residues. Germline V gives CDR1 SGHTA, CDR2 FQGNSA. With V trimmed by 5 bases and J by 1 base, 9 bases remained unmatched. Sequences were obtained from peripheral blood. This clonotype was sampled from a woman aged 65 to 85 who had recovered from COVID-19. The chain has TRBV7-2 and TRBJ1-6, with 9 bases that match TRBD1. CDR3 DNA sequence: TGTGCCAGCAGCCTCGGGACAGGGCGTAGTTCCTATAATTCACCCCTCCACTTT. Its translation: CASSLGTGRSSYNSPLHF.